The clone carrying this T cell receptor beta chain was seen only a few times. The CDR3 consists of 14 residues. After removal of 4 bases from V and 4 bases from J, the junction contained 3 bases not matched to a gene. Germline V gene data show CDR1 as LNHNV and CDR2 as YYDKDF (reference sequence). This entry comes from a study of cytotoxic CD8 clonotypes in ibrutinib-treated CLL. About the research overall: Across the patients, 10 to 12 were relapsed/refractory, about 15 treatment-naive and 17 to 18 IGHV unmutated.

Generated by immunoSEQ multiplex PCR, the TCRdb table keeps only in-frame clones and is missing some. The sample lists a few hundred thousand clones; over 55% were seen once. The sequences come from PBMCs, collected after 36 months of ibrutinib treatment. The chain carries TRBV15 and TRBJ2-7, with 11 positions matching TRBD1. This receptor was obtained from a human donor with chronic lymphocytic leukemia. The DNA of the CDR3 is TGTGCCACCAGCATGGACAGGGGGCCGTACGAGCAGTACTTC. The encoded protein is CATSMDRGPYEQYF.